The 27 T cell receptor beta chains in this list originate from one sample, sequenced in a study of T cell changes during pregnancy in multiple sclerosis. Assay used: immunoSEQ multiplex PCR; TCRdb lists only in-frame clones, some missing. The sample shows roughly 64,000 clones, approximately 91% of them seen only once. Sequenced material: peripheral blood, taken in the second trimester of pregnancy. These receptors originate from a female donor with multiple sclerosis, enrolled in a pregnancy study.

V gene TRBV30 combines with J gene TRBJ1-2; 7 bases fit TRBD1. Looked up from germline, CDR1 is GTSNPN and CDR2 is SVGIG (reference sequence). The CDR3 totals 15 residues. Trimming removed 4 bases from V and 4 bases from J; junction bases left unmatched: 12. For the CDR3, the DNA is TGTGCCTGGACCGCGGGACAGTTATTATTCTATGGCTACACCTTC. Translating it yields CAWTAGQLLFYGYTF.

The chain recombines TRBV27 with TRBJ2-1; 10 bases line up with TRBD2. Germline assignment: CDR1 MNHEY and CDR2 SMNVEV (reference sequence). CDR3 length: 17 amino acids. Trimming took 7 bases from V and 4 from J; bases not matched to a gene: 13. In nucleotides, the CDR3 is TGTGCCAGCATGGGGGGTTTGACTAGCGGGTTTTACAATGAGCAGTTCTTC. Residues: CASMGGLTSGFYNEQFF.

The chain has TRBV7-6 and TRBJ2-7; the D gene is possibly TRBD1 (5 bases). Germline lookup yields CDR1 SGHVS and CDR2 FNYEAQ. Trimming took 1 base from V and 0 from J, leaving 10 bases between them. CDR3 length: 15 amino acids. The CDR3 DNA follows: TGTGCCAGCAGCTTAGAGACAGTCTCCTCCTACGAGCAGTACTTC. Protein sequence: CASSLETVSSYEQYF.

The V call is TRBV6-1, the J call TRBJ1-1; D perhaps matches TRBD1 (6 bases). Germline V gives CDR1 MNHNS, CDR2 SASEGT. With 7 bases removed from V and 1 base from J, the gap between germline ends came to 10 bases. This CDR3 is built from 13 residues. The CDR3 protein is CASTRGQNTEAFF. The CDR3 DNA follows: TGTGCCAGCACGAGGGGACAGAACACTGAAGCTTTCTTT.

As regards this clone: The same CDR3 is also encoded by other DNA sequences in this sample. The chain uses TRBV28 and TRBJ2-4; 8 bases agree with TRBD2. This CDR3 region has 14 residues. Germline CDR1 MDHEN, CDR2 SYDVKM. J lost 3 bases, V lost 2 bases, and 0 bases had no gene match. CDR3 loop: CASSLAGGKNIQYF. The CDR3, as DNA: TGTGCCAGCAGTTTAGCGGGGGGCAAAAACATTCAGTACTTC.

This clone has only one observation. V is TRBV5-1 and J is TRBJ1-1, with D hard to call. The CDR3 has 15 residues. V dropped 3 bases and J dropped 0 bases, with 12 bases sitting between them. Per germline, CDR1 SGHRS and CDR2 YFSETQ. The CDR3, as DNA: TGCGCCAGCAGCTCTGGTGAGGGTTTGAACACTGAAGCTTTCTTT. This encodes CASSSGEGLNTEAFF.

The chain employs TRBV4-1 and TRBJ1-2; tentatively, D is TRBD1 (6 bases). CDR1 and CDR2 from the germline V gene are MGHRA and YSYEKL. The CDR3 covers 16 residues. Deletions cut 5 bases from V and 1 base from J, with 17 bases between. CDR3 DNA: TGCGCCAGCAGCGCACGGACAGCCTTTAATAACTATGGCTACACCTTC. Its translation: CASSARTAFNNYGYTF.

The chain uses TRBV6-5 and TRBJ2-7, with 7 bases that match TRBD1. The CDR3 length is 15 residues. Looked up from germline, CDR1 is MNHEY and CDR2 is SVGAGI. V gave up 0 bases and J gave up 0 bases; unmatched junction bases: 2. CDR3 amino acids: CASSYSRDSSYEQYF. The CDR3 DNA is TGTGCCAGCAGTTACTCCCGGGACAGCTCCTACGAGCAGTACTTC.

V and J are TRBV28 and TRBJ1-1, with D perhaps matching TRBD1 (6 bases). In germline, CDR1 is MDHEN, CDR2 SYDVKM. Trimming left V 3 bases short and J 1 base short, with 12 bases between. The CDR3 totals 15 residues. The CDR3 DNA reads as TGTGCCAGCAGTTTGTCGGACAGCACGAACACTGAAGCTTTCTTT. This encodes CASSLSDSTNTEAFF.

The chain carries TRBV7-2 and TRBJ2-2; D not certain. Looked up from germline, CDR1 is SGHTA and CDR2 is FQGNSA. CDR3 length: 16 amino acids. The germline V and J ends were trimmed by 4 bases and 5 bases, with 17 bases remaining between them. The DNA of the CDR3 is TGTGCCAGCAGCTCCTCAGCGATGAGATATACCGGGGAGCTGTTTTTT. Its protein is CASSSSAMRYTGELFF.

This clone is a singleton in its sample. This rearrangement joins TRBV28 to TRBJ1-2, with a tentative D call TRBD1 (5 bases). V was trimmed by 5 bases and J by 8 bases, leaving 12 bases between them. The germline CDR1 and CDR2 sequences are MDHEN and SYDVKM. The CDR3 consists of 12 residues. The chain's CDR3 is CASSLRVGGYTF. In nucleotides, the CDR3 is TGTGCCAGCAGTCTCAGGGTAGGAGGCTACACCTTC.

The rearrangement joins TRBV6-1 to TRBJ2-5; 9 bases fit TRBD1. In germline, CDR1 is MNHNS, CDR2 SASEGT. The V and J ends lost 6 bases and 4 bases, in that order; junction bases with no gene match: 6. This CDR3 is 14 amino acids long. The chain's CDR3 is CASRRDRVLETQYF. In nucleotides, the CDR3 is TGTGCCAGCAGAAGGGACAGGGTGTTAGAGACCCAGTACTTC.

This chain connects TRBV29-1 to TRBJ2-5; weak D call: TRBD1 (6 bases). Germline V lookup: CDR1 SQVTM, CDR2 ANQGSEA. V lost 6 bases to trimming and J lost 5 bases, with 16 bases between them. The CDR3 spans 13 residues. Here the CDR3 reads CSVSTGTMETQYF. The CDR3 bases are TGCAGCGTATCGACAGGAACTATGGAGACCCAGTACTTC. Using reference TRBV29-1 and TRBJ2-5 for the parts outside the CDR3, the full variable domain is SAVISQKPSRDICQRGTSLTIQCQVDSQVTMMFWYRQQPGQSLTLIATANQGSEATYESGFVIDKFPISRPNLTFSTLTVSNMSPEDSSIYLCSVSTGTMETQYFGPGTRLLVL.

The chain has TRBV2 and TRBJ1-6; 10 positions agree with TRBD1. V lost 6 bases, J lost 10 bases, and 6 bases stayed unmatched. The CDR3 spans 14 residues. Per germline, CDR1 SNHLY and CDR2 FYNNEI. The CDR3 DNA reads TGTGCCAGCAGGATCGGACAGGGGGGGTCACCCCTCCACTTT. Translation gives CASRIGQGGSPLHF.

The chain carries TRBV30 and TRBJ1-2, with no clear D. CDR3 size: 12 residues. Germline V gene data show CDR1 as GTSNPN and CDR2 as SVGIG (reference sequence). Trimming shortened V by 1 base and J by 3 bases, and 6 bases separated the two germline ends. This chain's CDR3 is CAWSESDYGYTF. The CDR3 DNA reads as TGTGCCTGGAGTGAGAGTGACTATGGCTACACCTTC.

This clone has only one observation. V and J are TRBV19 and TRBJ2-1, with 8 bases matching TRBD2. From germline, CDR1 is LNHDA and CDR2 SQIVND (reference sequence). V trimming: 5 bases; J trimming: 4 bases; junction bases outside the gene matches: 7. The CDR3 spans 15 residues. CDR3 DNA: TGTGCCAGTAGTCCGGGGGGGCGTATATACAATGAGCAGTTCTTC. Translated, it gives CASSPGGRIYNEQFF.

V gene TRBV30 combines with J gene TRBJ2-3, with D perhaps TRBD2 (6 bases). This CDR3 has 12 amino acids. The V end lost 4 bases, the J end lost 6 bases, and 11 bases lay between the germline ends. Germline CDR1 reads GTSNPN; CDR2 reads SVGIG (reference sequence). The CDR3 coding sequence is TGTGCCTGGAAGCGGGCCGGGGATACGCAGTATTTT. Translated: CAWKRAGDTQYF.

The chain recombines TRBV30 with TRBJ1-1; D ambiguous. The V gene's germline CDR1 is GTSNPN and CDR2 SVGIG (reference sequence). The CDR3 covers 13 residues. Trimming took 2 bases from V and 3 from J, leaving 10 bases between them. The CDR3 is CAWSLVRDTEAFF. The CDR3 DNA is TGTGCCTGGAGTCTCGTGCGGGACACTGAAGCTTTCTTT. Based on the CDR3 plus reference TRBV30 and TRBJ1-1, the full variable domain is SQTIHQWPATLVQPVGSPLSLECTVEGTSNPNLYWYRQAAGRGLQLLFYSVGIGQISSEVPQNLSASRPQDRQFILSSKKLLLSDSGFYLCAWSLVRDTEAFFGQGTRLTVV.

This chain uses TRBV7-2 with TRBJ1-2; TRBD1 agrees at 9 bases. The germline gives CDR1 SGHTA, CDR2 FQGNSA. The J segment lost 4 bases and the V segment lost 1 base, leaving 1 base of the junction unmatched. CDR3 length: 14 amino acids. CDR3 sequence reads: CASSLVGQGYGYTF. The CDR3 region has the DNA TGTGCCAGCAGCTTAGTGGGACAGGGCTATGGCTACACCTTC.

This rearrangement joins TRBV30 to TRBJ2-7; D unresolved. CDR1 and CDR2 from the germline V gene are GTSNPN and SVGIG (reference sequence). The CDR3 sequence is 13 residues long. V was shortened by 1 base and J by 6 bases, with 13 bases between the two germline ends. The CDR3 region is CAWSDSKGGEQYF. DNA for the CDR3: TGTGCCTGGAGTGATTCGAAAGGCGGCGAGCAGTACTTC.

The chain combines TRBV7-2 with TRBJ2-2; perhaps TRBD1 as D (5 bases). V was trimmed by 1 base and J by 3 bases, leaving 6 bases between them. The length of the CDR3 is 14 residues. Germline CDR1 and CDR2: SGHTA and FQGNSA. The CDR3 coding sequence is TGTGCCAGCAGCTTAGGGGGCTACACCGGGGAGCTGTTTTTT. Its translation: CASSLGGYTGELFF. Complete variable domain (other parts from reference TRBV7-2 and TRBJ2-2): GAGVSQSPSNKVTEKGKDVELRCDPISGHTALYWYRQSLGQGLEFLIYFQGNSAPDKSGLPSDRFSAERTGGSVSTLTIQRTQQEDSAVYLCASSLGGYTGELFFGEGSRLTVL.

The gene calls are TRBV4-1 and TRBJ1-1; D ambiguous. The CDR3 extends over 13 amino acids. Germline V gene data show CDR1 as MGHRA and CDR2 as YSYEKL. V was trimmed by 3 bases and J by 0 bases, leaving 5 bases between them. The CDR3 reads CASSQAVNTEAFF. The CDR3 nucleotides are TGCGCCAGCAGCCAGGCAGTGAACACTGAAGCTTTCTTT.

J is TRBJ1-1 and V is TRBV27; D remains unclear. The CDR3 consists of 14 residues. Germline V CDR1 and CDR2: MNHEY, SMNVEV (reference sequence). Trimming cost V 1 base and J 4 bases, with 10 bases left between them. CDR3 in DNA: TGTGCCAGCAGTTTATTAACGGGAGGCACTGAAGCTTTCTTT. Translated: CASSLLTGGTEAFF.

This clone was seen a single time. The chain links TRBV10-3 to TRBJ1-1; TRBD1 agrees at 9 bases. The germline V gene encodes CDR1 ENHRY and CDR2 SYGVKD. V shed 10 bases, J shed 1 base, and the junction held 10 bases outside the gene matches. CDR3 length equals 15 residues. The CDR3 DNA follows: TGTGCCACCCGCGGTGGGACAGGGTCGAACACTGAAGCTTTCTTT. It translates to CATRGGTGSNTEAFF.

The chain combines TRBV4-1 with TRBJ2-7, with 9 bases aligning to TRBD1. Trimming removed 1 base from V and 7 bases from J; junction bases left unmatched: 8. The CDR3 runs to 15 residues. Germline lookup yields CDR1 MGHRA and CDR2 YSYEKL. CDR3 region: CASSQVGQGLREQYF. In DNA form, the CDR3 reads TGCGCCAGCAGCCAAGTAGGACAGGGGTTGCGGGAGCAGTACTTC.

This clone has a single count. V is TRBV19 and J is TRBJ1-1; 7 positions match TRBD1. The CDR3 loop spans 13 amino acids. Germline CDR1 reads LNHDA; CDR2 reads SQIVND (reference sequence). After removal of 5 bases from V and 4 bases from J, the junction contained 4 bases not matched to a gene. The CDR3 loop is CASSLGTATEAFF. The CDR3 coding sequence is TGTGCCAGTAGTCTCGGGACAGCCACTGAAGCTTTCTTT.

The J gene is TRBJ2-3, the V gene TRBV13; D unresolved. This CDR3 region has 14 residues. Trimming left V 4 bases short and J 4 bases short, with 12 bases between. Per the germline V gene, CDR1 is PRHDT and CDR2 is FYEKMQ (reference sequence). This chain's CDR3 is CASSSKLSADTQYF. The CDR3 DNA reads as TGTGCCAGCAGCTCCAAGCTGAGTGCAGATACGCAGTATTTT.